This TCR beta chain was captured by sequencing in a study of naive and memory T cell subsets (dated by TCRdb to the late 2010s). Broadly, across the study: An open-source, UMI-based TCR alpha and beta sequencing pipeline was applied to sorted naive and memory peripheral blood T cell subsets. RNA was DNase-treated and reverse transcribed with TCR constant-region primers, mostly using SuperScript III. The functional CMV T cell responses agreed completely with IgG serology results. The investigation overall reported the following: TCR abundance followed a power law whose exponent differed between naive and memory subsets but was consistent across the three individuals. In both CD4 and CD8 cells, a rise in Gini index and a fall in Shannon and inverse Simpson diversity were observed from naive through CM, EM and EMRA. A clonotype was defined as a single alpha or beta chain sequence rather than as a paired alpha/beta receptor. Once error correction was done, more than 90% of naive TCR sequences showed up just once, which made the naive abundance distributions much steeper than those of the memory subsets. Naive repertoires, especially CD8, contained a few larger clonotypes, possibly memory cells re-expressing CD45RA. RNA-based TCR counts may be affected by expression changes linked to T cell activation and differentiation. The repertoire findings for the naive and memory subsets could not be validated against a ground truth, as none was available.

Separate amplification of TCR alpha and beta chain libraries was performed from the second PCR step onward. The CMV status of each donor was determined by measuring IFNgamma production from CD4+ T cells after fresh PBMCs had been stimulated overnight with CMV viral lysate. CD4 T cells were positively selected using Miltenyi beads, after which CD8 T cells were positively selected from the CD4-negative fraction. Cells were stained for CD3, CD4, CD8, CD45RA, CD27 and a live/dead dye and were sorted on a BD Aria II into four subsets based on CD45RA and CD27. A few healthy volunteers provided blood, and the blood of each volunteer was split into CD4 and CD8 T cells and then into four differentiation subsets. About 120 ml of peripheral blood was taken from each donor, and PBMC were separated by density-gradient centrifugation on Ficoll-Paque PLUS. After sorting, cells were lysed in RLT buffer, RNA was extracted using a Qiagen RNeasy kit, and the extracted RNA was stored at -80 degrees C.

V was cut back by 1 base and J by 4 bases, leaving a gap of 15 bases between them. From cysteine to phenylalanine, the CDR3 is 16 amino acids long. The DNA shown is the 48-base CDR3, in frame from base 1. As encoded in the germline V gene, CDR1 is SGHVS while CDR2 is FNYEAQ. Libraries were built with UMI-ligation and nested PCR. An equimolar mix of two oligonucleotides covering both TRBC1 and TRBC2 was used as the beta constant-region primer. The ligated cDNA went through four rounds of PCR with nested alpha and beta constant-region primers together with the SP2 primer. A single-stranded oligonucleotide carrying the SP2 primer and a 12-nucleotide UMI was ligated to the 3' end of the cDNA by T4 RNA ligase 1. Incubation of the ligation reaction was carried out at 16 degrees C for about 20-25 hours. PCR2 was usually performed as a SYBR Green qPCR and halted at a preset threshold so that over-amplification would not occur. Every purification after the first one was done using Agencourt AMPure XP magnetic beads. Library amounts were measured by Qubit and library quality was assessed on a TapeStation, where the main peak was expected at around 650 bp. Pooled libraries were sequenced on an Illumina MiSeq using v2 2x251 paired-end kits, and typically roughly 0.85-2.1 million reads were obtained per sample. Each sample was pooled at around 4.2 nM, and roughly 4.5-7% PhiX was included to help cluster recognition. As for how the authors treated the data: Decombinator assigned V and J genes to Demultiplexor-processed FASTQ reads by tag matching, allowing a single base-pair mismatch. Collapsinator relied on UMIs to fix sequencing errors as well as frequency errors caused by PCR heterogeneity. CDR3Translator translated TCRs and extracted CDR3s from the conserved cysteine to the FGXG phenylalanine, flagging non-productive sequences. Repertoires were subsampled to equal numbers of UMI-defined TCRs before Gini, Shannon entropy and inverse Simpson indices were calculated. Power-law fits to clonotype abundance distributions were performed by maximum likelihood within the linear range. Similar UMI counts, unique TCR numbers and clonal distributions were obtained with the pipeline and with MIGEC on one naive CD8 sample. In one analysis, naive TCRs that were also found in any memory subset of the same donor were excluded from the naive repertoire. A set of approximately 6,800 CMV-associated CDR3 sequences, compiled from VDJdb and a published dataset, was used to search the repertoires. The raw public data were reprocessed by TCRdb itself: fastp quality trimming at Q25, MiXCR clonotype calling, in-frame beta chains only. Each entry is one CDR3 protein sequence, shown with its most common DNA and genes. Clone size and V and J calls follow TCRdb, not the original study. This sample gives more than 120,000 distinct CDR3 sequences in total; approximately 21% of them show up just once. Of the sample, more than 0.6% falls within the top ten clones.

Notes on this clonotype: Its antigen remains undetermined. Base qualities are missing; no much larger clone stands one base away.

The receptor was isolated from a human donor in good health. The rearrangement combines TRBV7-6 with TRBJ2-3; no D segment can be confidently identified. Input material: naive CD8+ T cells from blood. The sample's cell subset or site label is to be understood as: naive T cells, CD45RA high CD27+. The DNA is TGTGCCAGCAGCTTAGTTGGTAGGCGGACGGCAGATACGCAGTATTTT. It specifies CASSLVGRRTADTQYF.